The 7 T cell receptor beta chains below all came from one sample that was sequenced in a study of T cell responses to AZD1222 COVID-19 vaccine. The repertoire was sequenced with immunoSEQ multiplex PCR; TCRdb's copy has only in-frame clones and lacks some. The sample has roughly 91,000 clones, 70% to 90% seen once; the top ten hold around 3.1%. The sequences come from peripheral blood, collected on day 0 of AZD1222 vaccination. These receptors came from an adult in good health.

The sample holds a few counts of this clone. J is TRBJ2-1 and V is TRBV6-2 or TRBV6-3; D unresolved. Trimming removed 5 bases from V and 8 bases from J, with 19 bases in between. In germline, CDR1 is MNHEY, CDR2 SVGEGT. The CDR3 is 15 amino acids. The CDR3 DNA is TGTGCCAGCAGTGCCGATGACACTGTTAGTGATGAGCAGTTCTTC. Translated: CASSADDTVSDEQFF.

The rearrangement links TRBV5-1 to TRBJ2-7; D call uncertain. The CDR3 runs 11 residues. With 0 bases removed from V and 7 bases from J, the gap between germline ends came to 5 bases. Looked up from germline, CDR1 is SGHRS and CDR2 is YFSETQ. The CDR3 bases are TGCGCCAGCAGCTTGGGTCAAGAGCAGTACTTC. Translation gives CASSLGQEQYF.

The chain joins TRBV7-3 to TRBJ2-1; D remains ambiguous. The CDR3 has 15 amino acids. Trimming cost V 3 bases and J 0 bases, with 9 bases left between them. CDR1 is SGHTA and CDR2 is FQGTGA in the germline V gene. The CDR3 DNA reads TGTGCCAGCAGCTTGGCCCTGAGCTCCTACAATGAGCAGTTCTTC. Its translation is CASSLALSSYNEQFF.

This sequence joins TRBV4-2 and TRBJ2-3, with 10 nucleotides matching TRBD2. CDR3 length: 16 amino acids. CDR1 LGHNA and CDR2 YNFKEQ come from the germline V gene. V was pared by 3 bases and J by 5 bases, with 8 bases of the junction left unmatched. The CDR3 DNA sequence: TGTGCCAGCAGCCAGGTAGCGGGGGGAGTTAAAGATACGCAGTATTTT. This codes for CASSQVAGGVKDTQYF.

The genes are TRBV4-3 and TRBJ1-1; D not certain. The germline V gene has CDR1 LGHNA and CDR2 YSLEER. CDR3 length: 15 residues. V was clipped by 0 bases and J by 4 bases, with 12 bases between them. CDR3 sequence reads: CASSQDWTSGTEAFF. DNA for the CDR3: TGCGCCAGCAGCCAAGATTGGACTTCGGGCACTGAAGCTTTCTTT.

This clone came up once. V gene TRBV5-6 combines with J gene TRBJ1-3, with TRBD1 identical over 8 bases. Germline V gene sequence: CDR1 SGHDT, CDR2 YYEEEE. This CDR3 contains 16 residues. J gave up 3 bases and V 4 bases, and 9 bases lay outside the gene matches. CDR3 DNA: TGTGCCAGCAGCCCCAGGGGGCCGGTGGTTGGAAACACCATATATTTT. Its translation: CASSPRGPVVGNTIYF.

The V call is TRBV19, the J call TRBJ1-2; no clear D. Germline CDR1 is LNHDA and CDR2 is SQIVND (reference sequence). V was cut by 5 bases and J by 7 bases, with 8 bases left in between. The CDR3 covers 11 residues. CDR3 in amino acids: CASSVGLGYTF. CDR3 nucleotide sequence: TGTGCCAGTAGTGTAGGGCTTGGCTACACCTTC.